This T cell receptor beta chain is from a study of blood T cell repertoires in COVID-19. Study at large: Material from acute and convalescent COVID-19 was sourced from the United States, Italy and Spain.

Generated by immunoSEQ multiplex PCR, the TCRdb table keeps only in-frame clones and is missing some. Of approximately 210,000 clones in the sample, around four fifths were seen once. The CDR3 spans 15 residues. Germline assignment: CDR1 LGHDT and CDR2 YNNKEL (reference sequence). Trimming took off 0 bases at V and 4 bases at J, with 12 bases between the two ends. This clone showed up many times. Material: peripheral blood. This chain uses TRBV3-1 (or the pseudogene TRBV3-2) with TRBJ1-2, with D unclear. This clonotype was obtained from a woman in her seventies with active or convalescent COVID-19. The CDR3 loop reads CASSQELSGSYGYTF. The CDR3 DNA reads as TGTGCCAGCAGCCAAGAGTTGTCGGGGAGCTATGGCTACACCTTC.